This T cell receptor (beta chain) was obtained from a study of cytomegalovirus exposure and HLA in healthy donors. In regard to this clone: Its antigen is as yet unknown. Additional DNA sequences in this sample encode the identical CDR3.

Per the germline V gene, CDR1 is MNHNS and CDR2 is SASEGT. The CDR3 covers 15 residues. The germline V and J ends were trimmed by 6 bases and 1 base, with 13 bases remaining between them. The PCR had 60 Vbeta and 13 Jbeta primers. Sequencing was performed with immunoSEQ multiplex PCR; in TCRdb, only in-frame clones are kept and a portion is missing. The profile shows about 170,000 clones, 65% to 85% of them singletons. Findings and limits, study-wide: Reports state that TCR beta sequences accurately predicted most subjects' HLA-A and HLA-B alleles.

This sequence was found in a woman aged 45-65 years in good health and CMV-seropositive. The sequenced sample consisted of PBMCs. The chain recombines TRBV6-1 with TRBJ1-3; TRBD1 might be the D (5 bases). The CDR3 DNA reads TGTGCCAGCAGCGACAGTAGGGGTTCTGGAAACACCATATATTTT. It codes for CASSDSRGSGNTIYF.